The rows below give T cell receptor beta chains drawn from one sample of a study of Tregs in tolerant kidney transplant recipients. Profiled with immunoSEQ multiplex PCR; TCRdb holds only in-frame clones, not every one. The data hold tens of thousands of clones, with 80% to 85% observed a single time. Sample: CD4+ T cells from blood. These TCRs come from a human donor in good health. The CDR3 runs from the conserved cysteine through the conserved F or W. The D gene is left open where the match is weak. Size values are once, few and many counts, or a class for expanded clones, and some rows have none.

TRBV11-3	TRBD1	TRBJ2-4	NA	CASSPGQGIAKNIQYF	TGTGCCAGCAGCCCTGGACAGGGAATCGCCAAAAACATTCAGTACTTC
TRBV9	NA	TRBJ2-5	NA	CASSVGQVGETQYF	TGTGCCAGCAGCGTAGGACAGGTTGGGGAGACCCAGTACTTC
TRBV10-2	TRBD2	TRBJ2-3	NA	CASTPLAGGSTDTQYF	TGCGCCAGCACGCCCCTAGCGGGAGGGTCCACAGATACGCAGTATTTT
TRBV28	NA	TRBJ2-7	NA	CASTEGRLGNEQYF	TGTGCCAGCACCGAAGGGAGGCTCGGGAACGAGCAGTACTTC
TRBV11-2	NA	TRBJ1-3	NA	CASSLDRVRSGNTIYF	TGTGCCAGCAGCTTAGACAGGGTTCGGTCTGGAAACACCATATATTTT
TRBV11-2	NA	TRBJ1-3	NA	CASSLEPPDFSGNTIYF	TGTGCCAGCAGCTTAGAACCACCAGATTTCTCTGGAAACACCATATATTTT
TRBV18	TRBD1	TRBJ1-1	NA	CASSPGTGEETEAFF	TGTGCCAGCTCACCCGGGACAGGAGAAGAGACTGAAGCTTTCTTT
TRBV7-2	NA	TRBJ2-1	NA	CASSLYSFANEQFF	TGTGCCAGCAGCTTATATTCCTTTGCCAATGAGCAGTTCTTC
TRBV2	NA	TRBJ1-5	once	CASTDSPGQPQHF	TGTGCCAGCACCGACTCACCTGGCCAGCCCCAGCATTTT
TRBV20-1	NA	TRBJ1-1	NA	CSAKRGTEAFF	TGCAGTGCAAAACGCGGGACTGAAGCTTTCTTT
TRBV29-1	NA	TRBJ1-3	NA	CSHLSGNTIYF	TGCAGTCATCTCTCTGGAAACACCATATATTTT
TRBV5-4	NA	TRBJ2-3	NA	CASSLALEDTQYF	TGTGCCAGCAGCTTGGCACTAGAGGATACGCAGTATTTT
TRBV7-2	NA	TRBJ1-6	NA	CASSLVGQSPLHF	TGTGCCAGCAGCTTAGTAGGGCAGTCACCCCTCCACTTT
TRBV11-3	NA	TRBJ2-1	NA	CASSLNGGVPNEQFF	TGTGCCAGCAGCTTAAATGGAGGGGTGCCCAATGAGCAGTTCTTC
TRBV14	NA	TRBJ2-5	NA	CASSLVGREETQYF	TGTGCCAGCAGCCTTGTAGGTAGGGAAGAGACCCAGTACTTC
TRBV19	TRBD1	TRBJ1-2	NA	CASSIGGRQGYGYTF	TGTGCCAGTAGTATAGGAGGGAGACAGGGGTATGGCTACACCTTC
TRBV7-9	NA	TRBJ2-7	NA	CASSSGWGAPALQGYEQYF	TGTGCCAGCAGCTCGGGCTGGGGGGCCCCCGCGCTACAGGGCTACGAGCAGTACTTC
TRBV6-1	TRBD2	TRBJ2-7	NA	CASSDPRDYNYEQYF	TGTGCCAGCAGCGACCCGCGGGACTATAACTACGAGCAGTACTTC
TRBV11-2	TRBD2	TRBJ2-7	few	CAYSGENYEQYF	TGTGCCTACAGCGGGGAGAACTACGAGCAGTACTTC
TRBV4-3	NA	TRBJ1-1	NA	CASSQDLRSNKAFF	TGCGCCAGCAGCCAAGATCTAAGATCTAATAAGGCTTTCTTT
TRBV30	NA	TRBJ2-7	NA	CAWSVGKRNEQYF	TGTGCCTGGAGTGTCGGGAAGAGAAACGAGCAGTACTTC
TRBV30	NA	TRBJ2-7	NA	CAWSGGREKGQYF	TGTGCCTGGAGTGGGGGACGGGAAAAGGGGCAGTACTTC
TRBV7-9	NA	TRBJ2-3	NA	CASSLVGTDTQYF	TGTGCCAGCTCCTTAGTCGGGACAGATACGCAGTATTTT
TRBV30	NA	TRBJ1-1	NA	CAWSVLRGGEAFF	TGTGCCTGGAGTGTACTTCGAGGGGGTGAAGCTTTCTTT
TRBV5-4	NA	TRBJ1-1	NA	CASSLRDLPEAFF	TGTGCCAGCAGCTTAAGGGACCTTCCTGAAGCTTTCTTT
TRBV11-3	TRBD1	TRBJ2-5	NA	CASSLDLTGGSETQYF	TGTGCCAGCAGCTTAGACCTCACAGGGGGTTCGGAGACCCAGTACTTC
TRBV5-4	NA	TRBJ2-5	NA	CASSLDFRGGYETQYF	TGTGCCAGCAGCTTGGATTTCAGGGGGGGATATGAGACCCAGTACTTC
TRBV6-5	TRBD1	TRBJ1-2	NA	CASSLTGGYGYTF	TGTGCCAGCAGCCTGACAGGGGGATATGGCTACACCTTC
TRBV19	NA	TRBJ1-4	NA	CASSNGRQRFNEKLFF	TGTGCCAGTAGTAATGGAAGACAGCGCTTTAATGAAAAACTGTTTTTT
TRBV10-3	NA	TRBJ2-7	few	CAISVGSEYEQYF	TGTGCCATCAGTGTCGGTAGCGAGTACGAGCAGTACTTC
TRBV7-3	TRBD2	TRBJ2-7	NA	CASSRGVASYEQYF	TGTGCCAGCAGTCGGGGGGTCGCCTCCTACGAGCAGTACTTC
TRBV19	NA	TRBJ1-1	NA	CASSIIWTRNTEAFF	TGTGCCAGTAGTATTATCTGGACACGGAACACTGAAGCTTTCTTT
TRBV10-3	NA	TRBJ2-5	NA	CAISQLGETQYF	TGTGCCATCAGCCAACTAGGGGAGACCCAGTACTTC
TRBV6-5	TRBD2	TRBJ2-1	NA	CASSPRLAGEGEQFF	TGTGCCAGCAGCCCCAGACTAGCGGGAGAGGGAGAGCAGTTCTTC
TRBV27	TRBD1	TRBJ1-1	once	CASSLQDRGLNTEAFF	TGTGCCAGCAGTTTACAAGACAGGGGTTTGAACACTGAAGCTTTCTTT
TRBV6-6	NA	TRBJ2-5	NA	CASSIRLGRETQYF	TGTGCCAGCAGTATCAGACTAGGTCGGGAGACCCAGTACTTC
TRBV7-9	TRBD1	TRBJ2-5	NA	CASSLTGGWTQETQYF	TGTGCCAGCAGCTTGACAGGGGGTTGGACACAAGAGACCCAGTACTTC
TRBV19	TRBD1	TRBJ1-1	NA	CASRDRSDTEAFF	TGTGCCAGCAGGGACAGGTCGGACACTGAAGCTTTCTTT
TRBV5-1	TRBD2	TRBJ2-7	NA	CASSLEGGSGRGYGYEQYF	TGCGCCAGCAGCTTGGAAGGTGGTAGCGGGAGGGGTTACGGCTACGAGCAGTACTTC
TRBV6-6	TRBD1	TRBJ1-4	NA	CASSLPTGGGEKLFF	TGTGCCAGCAGTCTACCCACAGGGGGGGGTGAAAAACTGTTTTTT
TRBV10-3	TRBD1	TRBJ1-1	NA	CAATGVGYTEAFF	TGTGCCGCAACAGGGGTGGGGTACACTGAAGCTTTCTTT